This TCR beta chain was retrieved from a study of shared clonotypes between healthy human individuals (dated by TCRdb to the early 2020s). About the full investigation: The cohort included a few men and a couple of women between 18 and 49 years of age. For each donor, three plates each were used for CD4 naive and CD4 memory, two plates were used for CD8 naive, and one plate was used for CD8 memory. To estimate repertoire size and how much clonotype sharing occurs between individuals, the study deeply sequenced the blood TCR repertoires of five or six healthy adults. Libraries were prepared and TCR repertoires were sequenced by different laboratories using diverse techniques, in order to increase sequencing depth and limit assay-specific biases. Between about 0.9 and 8.9 billion PBMCs per donor were obtained by leukapheresis.

CD8 naive samples were obtained by positive selection for CCR7 among CD45RO-negative cells, yielding a CD45RA+CCR7+ population from which TemRA cells were excluded. The donors were healthy, HIV-negative adults with no recently reported acute infections or vaccinations. Every donor was a Caucasian adult living in Nashville, Tennessee, USA. Blood was obtained by leukapheresis, after which PBMCs were separated by Ficoll-Histopaque density gradient centrifugation and cryopreserved in liquid nitrogen vapor phase. Analytical flow cytometry was used to check the purity and quantity of each magnetically sorted T cell population. Genomic DNA was isolated from every sorted fraction and measured by UV absorbance on a Nanodrop 2000c. As regards this clone: The antigen it binds to is not known. There are no base qualities to consult, and no much larger clone falls within one base.

TCR CDR3 regions were amplified from genomic DNA by multiplex PCR using the deep immunoSEQ assay. Extracted genomic DNA from each cell subset was spread evenly across all wells of several immunoSEQ 96-well plates, with each plate serving as a replicate. For sorted subsets, each replicate PCR was loaded with approximately 190 ng genomic DNA, equivalent to 30,000 or so T cell genomes. Purified libraries were measured with a Qubit 3.0 fluorometer, size-checked on a Bioanalyzer 2100, and measured again with the KAPA Library Quantification kit. Each immunoSEQ 96-well plate was sequenced on its own single-read 150-cycle Illumina NextSeq 550 flow cell. The original pipeline was this. Because the immunoSEQ output included only junctional sequences and no quality scores, the filtering could not be the same as the filtering used for full-length reads. To assign V/J genes and CDR3, sequences were annotated using PyIR, a Python wrapper for IgBLAST v1.9, with IMGT germline references. Reads were filtered out if the reads had weak V/J assignments (E-value above 1e-6), no CDR3, stop codons, out-of-frame junctions, or ambiguous translated residues. A V3J clonotype was defined by an identical inferred V gene, J gene, and CDR3 amino acid sequence. Percentage overlap between repertoires was calculated by dividing the number of shared unique clonotypes by the size of the smaller repertoire. RTK rarefaction, the Chao1 estimator, and Recon v2.1 estimates of unobserved clonotypes were used to assess repertoire richness. For all TCRbeta clonotypes obtained by the gDNA method from several donors, generation probabilities were computed with OLGA. This is the immuneACCESS table as TCRdb keeps it, with only in-frame sequences that have V and J called. A part of the clones is gone; compared with another copy, unresolved V genes explain less than half, and the rest is unexplained. Clone size and V and J calls were adopted from that table, with D and trimming inferred from the DNA. For this sample the table gives about 700,000 clones, of which 92% were detected only once. Approximately 24% of the sample lies in the top ten.

CDR1 is given as SEHNR and CDR2 as FQNEAQ, both from the germline V gene (reference sequence). Unmatched junction bases come to 10, with V trimmed by 1 base and J by 4 bases. The CDR3 measures 17 amino acids from cysteine to phenylalanine. Only CDR3 DNA is held: 51 bases, read in frame from base 1. The paper as a whole reports these results and caveats: Compared with non-shared clonotypes, clonotypes shared by all four sorted-subset donors had higher generation probabilities. Naive subsets generally had larger estimated clonotype richness than memory subsets. Even with the large sequencing depth, rarefaction of the sorted-subset datasets indicated that sequencing was incomplete. Sampling was restricted to blood, and TCR repertoires in tissue are likely to differ from TCR repertoires in blood. Sharing across four donors was observed for approximately 5% of naive CD4, about 3.2% of naive CD8, about 2.3% of memory CD4, and over 0.3% of memory CD8 clonotypes. Based on pairwise subsampling, the degree of clonotype sharing among donors was expected to be affected by sequencing depth. Because the study included only a small number of donors, the genetic and exposure-history diversity represented was limited.

The TCR sequence derives from a man aged 25-40 years in good health. The chain employs TRBV7-9 and TRBJ2-5; a stretch of 9 junction bases matches TRBD2. The specimen sequenced was naive CD8+ T cells sorted from blood. The cell subset or site label corresponds to: CD45RA+CCR7+. The DNA sequence is as follows: TGTGCCAGCAGCTTAGGGGGAGTAGCGGGAGAGGGAGAGACCCAGTACTTC. It translates to CASSLGGVAGEGETQYF.